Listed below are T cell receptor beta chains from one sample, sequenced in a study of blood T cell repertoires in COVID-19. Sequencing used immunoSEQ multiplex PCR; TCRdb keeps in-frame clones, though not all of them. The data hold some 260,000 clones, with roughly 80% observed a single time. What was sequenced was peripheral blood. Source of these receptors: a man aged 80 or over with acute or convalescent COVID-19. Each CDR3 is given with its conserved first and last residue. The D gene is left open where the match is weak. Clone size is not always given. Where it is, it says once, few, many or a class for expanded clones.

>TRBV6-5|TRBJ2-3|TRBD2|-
TGTGCCAGCCGTATAGCGGGAGGTCCAGATACGCAGTATTTT
CASRIAGGPDTQYF
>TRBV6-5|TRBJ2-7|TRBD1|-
TGTGCCAGCAGTAGACAGGGCACCTACGAGCAGTACTTC
CASSRQGTYEQYF
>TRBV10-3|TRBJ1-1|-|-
TGTGCCATCAGTGCCCTAAACACTGAAGCTTTCTTT
CAISALNTEAFF
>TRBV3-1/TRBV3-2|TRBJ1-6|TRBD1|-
TGTGCCAGCAGCCAAATCCAGGGGGCAAGGTCACCCCTCCACTTT
CASSQIQGARSPLHF
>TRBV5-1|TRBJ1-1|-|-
TGCGCCAGCAGCTTGGACGGACAGCAAATAAGAAGGAACACTGAAGCTTTCTTT
CASSLDGQQIRRNTEAFF
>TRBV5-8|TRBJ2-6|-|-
TGTGCCAGCAGCTTGGCAGGGGTTGGGGCCAACGTCCTGACTTTC
CASSLAGVGANVLTF
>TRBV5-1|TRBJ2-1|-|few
TGCGCCAGCAGCTTCTGGAGCTCCTACAATGAGCAGTTCTTC
CASSFWSSYNEQFF
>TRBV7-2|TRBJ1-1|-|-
TGTGCCAGCAGCTCTAGCTGGGGGAGGGGCACTGAAGCTTTCTTT
CASSSSWGRGTEAFF
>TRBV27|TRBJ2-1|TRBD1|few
TGTGCCAGCAGGGGTGGGAGGACAGGGAACAATGAGCAGTTCTTC
CASRGGRTGNNEQFF
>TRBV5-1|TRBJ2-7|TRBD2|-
TGCGCCAGCAGCTTGGGCGGGGGATCTAACGAGCAGTACTTC
CASSLGGGSNEQYF
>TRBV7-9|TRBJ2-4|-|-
TGTGCCAGCAGCTTACGGGGTCTAGCCAAAAACATTCAGTACTTC
CASSLRGLAKNIQYF
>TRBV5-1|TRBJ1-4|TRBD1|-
TGCGCCAGCAGCTTGGGGACAGGGCGGTTCGAAAAACTGTTTTTT
CASSLGTGRFEKLFF
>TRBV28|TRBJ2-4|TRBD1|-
TGTGCCAGCATAGGGACAGGGAGGAACATTCAGTACTTC
CASIGTGRNIQYF
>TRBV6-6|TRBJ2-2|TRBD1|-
TGTGCCAGCAGTTACGGGACAGGGTACACCGGGGAGCTGTTTTTT
CASSYGTGYTGELFF
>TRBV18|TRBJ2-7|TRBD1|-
TGTGCCAGCTCACCACGGGCCCCGGGACAGACCTACGAGCAGTACTTC
CASSPRAPGQTYEQYF
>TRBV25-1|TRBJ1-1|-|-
TGTGCCAGCAGTGAAGGTGGGGCAGCTTTCTTT
CASSEGGAAFF
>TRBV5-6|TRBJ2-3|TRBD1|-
TGTGCCAGCAGCCGCGACAGGGGTTGGACAGATACGCAGTATTTT
CASSRDRGWTDTQYF
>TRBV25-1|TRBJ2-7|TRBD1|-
TGTGCCAGCAGTAGAGGGGACAGGGGGGACGAGCAGTACTTC
CASSRGDRGDEQYF
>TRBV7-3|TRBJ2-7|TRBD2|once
TGTGCCAGCAGCTTATGGGGAGGGGCCTCCTACGAGCAGTACTTC
CASSLWGGASYEQYF
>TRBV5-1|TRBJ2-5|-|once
TGCGCCAGTCGTCCTCCCGGGACACAAGAGACCCAGTACTTC
CASRPPGTQETQYF
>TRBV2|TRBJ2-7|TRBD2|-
TGTGCCAGCAGGGTACTAGCGGGAGGGTTATACGAGCAGTACTTC
CASRVLAGGLYEQYF
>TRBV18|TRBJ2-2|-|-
TGTGCCAGCTCTCCCTCCGGGACTCCGCGGAACACCGGGGAGCTGTTTTTT
CASSPSGTPRNTGELFF
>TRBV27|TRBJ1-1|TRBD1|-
TGTGCCAGCAGTTTGGACAGGGTGAACACTGAAGCTTTCTTT
CASSLDRVNTEAFF
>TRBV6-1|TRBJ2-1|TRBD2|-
TGTGCCAGCAGTGGGGTGGGAGGGGCGACCTACAATGAGCAGTTCTTC
CASSGVGGATYNEQFF
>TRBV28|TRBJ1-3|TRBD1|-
TGTGCCAGCAGTTTAGGGGGGACAGGGAGAGGCACCATATATTTT
CASSLGGTGRGTIYF